These 13 T cell receptor beta chains came from one sample sequenced in a study of post-analysis software for immune sequencing data. Regarding the study as a whole: Controls had lower frequencies than patients of about 5 TRBV segments, which included TRBV5-6, TRBV5-1 and TRBV20-1.

These receptors' targets are unknown. Libraries were made from TCR beta cDNA, and they carried unique molecular identifiers. TCRdb passed the PCR reads through MiXCR, listing each CDR3 protein once. The sample includes fewer than 550,000 distinct CDR3 sequences, 34% seen only once; the top ten take about 6%. Sample: blood. The receptors derive from a girl between 2 and 17 years old with multiple sclerosis.

Remarks on this clonotype: One junction end does not reproduce the germline sequence, and a read error may be involved. This chain connects TRBV9 to TRBJ1-6, with D maybe TRBD1 (6 bases). This CDR3 spans 13 amino acids. Germline V gives CDR1 SGDLS, CDR2 YYNGEE. The CDR3 nucleotides are TGTGCTAGCAGCGGACAGATTAATTCACCCCTCCACTTT. It specifies CASSGQINSPLHF.

This chain joins TRBV3-1 and TRBJ1-1; 9 nucleotides match TRBD1. Germline CDR1 LGHDT, CDR2 YNNKEL (reference sequence). V lost 5 bases, J lost 1 base, and 2 bases stayed unmatched. The CDR3 is 14 residues long. The DNA for the CDR3 is TGTGCCAGCAGCGCACAGGGGGCGAACACTGAAGCTTTCTTT. Translation: CASSAQGANTEAFF.

The V and J genes are TRBV5-1 and TRBJ2-5, with D hard to call. The CDR3 totals 14 residues. V was cut by 2 bases and J by 5 bases, with 13 bases left in between. Germline CDR1 is SGHRS and CDR2 is YFSETQ. The CDR3 region is CASSFIEPSETQYF. The CDR3 DNA follows: TGCGCCAGCAGCTTTATTGAGCCCTCGGAGACCCAGTACTTC.

This clonotype came up a few times. The rearrangement links TRBV25-1 to TRBJ2-1; 13 bases fit TRBD2. In germline, CDR1 is MGHDK, CDR2 SYGVNS. CDR3 length: 18 residues. Trimming removed 3 bases from V and 8 bases from J; junction bases left unmatched: 13. The CDR3 region is CASSDEGTSGGVFDEQFF. The CDR3 nucleotides read TGTGCCAGCAGTGATGAAGGAACTAGCGGGGGGGTCTTTGATGAGCAGTTCTTC.

This clonotype appeared a few times. This chain links TRBV6-5 with TRBJ2-7, with D perhaps given as TRBD1 or TRBD2 (6 bases each). CDR1 is MNHEY, CDR2 SVGAGI, per germline. V gave up 0 bases and J gave up 2 bases, with 17 bases separating them. The CDR3 is 17 amino acids. The CDR3 loop is CASSYSPWRGTAYEQYF. The CDR3 DNA sequence: TGTGCCAGCAGTTACTCCCCTTGGAGGGGGACCGCCTACGAGCAGTACTTC.

The chain joins TRBV6-5 to TRBJ2-1; TRBD1 matches at 12 bases. J was trimmed by 10 bases and V by 7 bases; bases with no gene match: 5. The CDR3 is 13 amino acids. The germline gives CDR1 MNHEY, CDR2 SVGAGI. CDR3 sequence (DNA): TGTGCCAGCAAAACGGGACAGGGGGCCGAGCAGTTCTTC. Translated: CASKTGQGAEQFF.

The rearrangement joins TRBV4-1 to TRBJ2-1, with a weak D call TRBD2 (6 bases). V was trimmed by 4 bases and J by 0 bases, leaving 13 bases between them. This CDR3 has 16 residues. In germline, CDR1 is MGHRA, CDR2 YSYEKL. CDR3 DNA: TGCGCCAGCAGCCCTCTAGCGATTAGCTCCTACAATGAGCAGTTCTTC. Protein product: CASSPLAISSYNEQFF.

A note on this clonotype: Since the CDR3 does not end with the conserved phenylalanine or tryptophan, this likely comes from a read error. CDR3 sequence: CASSLNQATFETQYC. The CDR3 coding sequence is TGCGCCAGCAGCTTAAATCAGGCGACCTTCGAGACCCAGTACTGC. The genes are TRBV7-2 and TRBJ2-7; D unclear. Judging by the DNA end, TRBJ2-5 fits better; the J call may be wrong. The CDR3 is 15 amino acids. Germline CDR1 reads SGHTA; CDR2 reads FQGNSA.

This clonotype was observed a handful of times. The chain combines TRBV6-5 with TRBJ2-3; TRBD2 agrees at 8 bases. CDR3 size: 15 residues. V gave up 1 base and J gave up 4 bases; unmatched junction bases: 4. Germline V gives CDR1 MNHEY, CDR2 SVGAGI. CDR3 coding DNA: TGTGCCAGCAGTTACTGGCGGGGGGTAGCAGATACGCAGTATTTT. Protein sequence: CASSYWRGVADTQYF.

In this sample, this clonotype turned up a few times. The chain employs TRBV6-5 and TRBJ2-3; tentative D call: TRBD2 (5 bases). CDR3 length equals 15 residues. The V and J ends lost 2 bases and 0 bases respectively, with 9 bases between them. CDR1 is MNHEY, CDR2 SVGAGI, per germline. The CDR3: CASSYGLASTDTQYF. DNA for the CDR3: TGTGCCAGCAGTTACGGGCTAGCTAGCACAGATACGCAGTATTTT.

The gene calls are TRBV27 and TRBJ2-1; D possibly corresponds to TRBD1 (6 bases). The V gene's germline CDR1 is MNHEY and CDR2 SMNVEV (reference sequence). The CDR3 contains 15 residues. V was pared by 4 bases and J by 10 bases, with 20 bases between. The CDR3 DNA is TGTGCCAGCAGTTCTGGACAGAACTCCATTTACGAGCAGTTCTTC. Its protein product is CASSSGQNSIYEQFF.

In this sample, this clonotype turned up a few times. The rearrangement joins TRBV11-1 to TRBJ2-4, with D possibly matching TRBD2 (7 bases). There are 17 residues in the CDR3. Germline assignment: CDR1 SGHAT and CDR2 FQDESV (reference sequence). The V and J ends lost 2 bases and 2 bases respectively, with 16 bases between them. Here the CDR3 DNA reads TGTGCCAGCAGCTTATTAAGAGGGGGGGCGACCAAAAACATTCAGTACTTC. This gives the protein CASSLLRGGATKNIQYF.

The V gene is TRBV20-1, the J gene TRBJ2-4; 8 nucleotides align to TRBD1. The germline CDR1 and CDR2 sequences are DFQATT and SNEGSKA (reference sequence). The CDR3 has 15 residues. V was clipped by 5 bases and J by 13 bases; unmatched bases: 19. CDR3 DNA: TGCAGTGCTGAGGACCGGGACAGGCCCACCTACGGGCAGTACTTC. Its protein product is CSAEDRDRPTYGQYF.